This T cell receptor beta chain stems from a study of T cells in Graves' hyperthyroidism and ophthalmopathy. RNA transcripts were the template for amplifying TCR beta CDR3 regions. A set of HTBI primers served as the primers for a first-round RT-PCR of the TCR CDR3. TCRdb re-analysed the multiplex PCR reads in MiXCR, keeping a single row per CDR3 protein. In the table there are 370,000 or so distinct CDR3 sequences, about 15% of which are singletons. The authors obtained PBMCs from roughly 10 ml of fresh peripheral blood. As regards this clonotype: The antigen is not known.

The CDR3 sequence is 15 residues long. J lost 9 bases, V lost 3 bases, and 10 bases had no gene match. CDR1 and CDR2 from the germline V gene are LNHDA and SQIVND (reference sequence). General study results and limits: Ophthalmopathy was told apart from stable hyperthyroidism by a 13 V-J model. The model's output predicted ophthalmopathy at a median of around 7 months prior to onset.

The material sequenced was blood. This receptor was taken from a young woman with Graves' hyperthyroidism that later progressed to Graves' ophthalmopathy. J is TRBJ2-1 and V is TRBV19; TRBD2 aligns across 8 bases. The CDR3 protein is CASSMRSGSGIEQFF. The DNA of the CDR3 is TGTGCCAGTAGTATGAGGAGCGGGAGCGGCATTGAGCAGTTCTTC.